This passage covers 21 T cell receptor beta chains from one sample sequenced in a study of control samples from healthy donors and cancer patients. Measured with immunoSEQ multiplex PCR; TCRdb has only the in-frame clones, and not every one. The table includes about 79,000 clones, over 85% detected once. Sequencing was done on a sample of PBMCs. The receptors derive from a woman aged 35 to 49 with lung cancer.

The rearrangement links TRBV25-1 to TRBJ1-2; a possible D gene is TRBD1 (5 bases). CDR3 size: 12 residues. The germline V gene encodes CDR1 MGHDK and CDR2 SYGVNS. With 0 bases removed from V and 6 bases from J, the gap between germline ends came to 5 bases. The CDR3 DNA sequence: TGTGCCAGCAGTGAATACAGGGATGGCTACACCTTC. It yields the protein CASSEYRDGYTF.

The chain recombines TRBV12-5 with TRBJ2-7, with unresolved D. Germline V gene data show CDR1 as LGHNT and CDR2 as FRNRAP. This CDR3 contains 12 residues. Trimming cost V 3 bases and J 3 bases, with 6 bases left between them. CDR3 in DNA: TGTGCTAGTGGTTTCCTCAGCTACGAGCAGTACTTC. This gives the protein CASGFLSYEQYF.

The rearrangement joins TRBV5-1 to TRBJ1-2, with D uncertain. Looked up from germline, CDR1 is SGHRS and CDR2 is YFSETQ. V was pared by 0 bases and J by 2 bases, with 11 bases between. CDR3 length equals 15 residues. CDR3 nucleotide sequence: TGCGCCAGCAGCTTGGCCCCCTTCTCGAACTATGGCTACACCTTC. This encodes CASSLAPFSNYGYTF. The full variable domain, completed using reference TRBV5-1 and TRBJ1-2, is KAGVTQTPRYLIKTRGQQVTLSCSPISGHRSVSWYQQTPGQGLQFLFEYFSETQRNKGNFPGRFSGRQFSNSRSEMNVSTLELGDSALYLCASSLAPFSNYGYTFGSGTRLTVV.

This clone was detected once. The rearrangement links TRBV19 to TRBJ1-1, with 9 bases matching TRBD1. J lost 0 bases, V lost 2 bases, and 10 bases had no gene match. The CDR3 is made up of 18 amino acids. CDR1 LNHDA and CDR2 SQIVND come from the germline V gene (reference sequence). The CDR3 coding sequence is TGTGCCAGTAGTATAACGTTTTGGACAGGGGACATGAACACTGAAGCTTTCTTT. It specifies CASSITFWTGDMNTEAFF.

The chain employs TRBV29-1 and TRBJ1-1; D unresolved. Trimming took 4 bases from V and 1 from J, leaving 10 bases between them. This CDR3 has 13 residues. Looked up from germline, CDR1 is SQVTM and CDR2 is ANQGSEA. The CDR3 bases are TGCAGCGTTGCTGGCAGAGCGAACACTGAAGCTTTCTTT. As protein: CSVAGRANTEAFF.

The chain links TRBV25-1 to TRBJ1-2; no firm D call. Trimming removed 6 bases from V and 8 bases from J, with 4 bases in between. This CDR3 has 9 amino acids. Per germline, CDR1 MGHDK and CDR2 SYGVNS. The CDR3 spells CASRGGYTF. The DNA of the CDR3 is TGTGCCAGCAGAGGAGGCTACACCTTC.

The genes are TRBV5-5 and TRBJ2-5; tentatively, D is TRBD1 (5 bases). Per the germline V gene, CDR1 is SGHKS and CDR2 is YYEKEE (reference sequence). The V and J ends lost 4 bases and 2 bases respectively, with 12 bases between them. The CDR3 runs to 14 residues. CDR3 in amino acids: CASSTDTAQETQYF. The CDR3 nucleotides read TGTGCCAGCAGCACGGACACCGCGCAAGAGACCCAGTACTTC.

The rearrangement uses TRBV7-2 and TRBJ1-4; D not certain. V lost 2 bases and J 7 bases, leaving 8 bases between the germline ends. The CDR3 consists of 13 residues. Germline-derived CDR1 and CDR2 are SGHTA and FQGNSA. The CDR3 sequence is CASSLWIGEKLFF. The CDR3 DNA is TGTGCCAGCAGCTTATGGATCGGTGAAAAACTGTTTTTT.

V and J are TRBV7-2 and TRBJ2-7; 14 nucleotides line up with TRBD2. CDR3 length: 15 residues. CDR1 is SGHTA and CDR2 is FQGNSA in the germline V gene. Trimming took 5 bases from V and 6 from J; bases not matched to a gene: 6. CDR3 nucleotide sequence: TGTGCCAGCAGCCTAGGACTAGCGGGGGGTGGCGAGCAGTACTTC. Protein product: CASSLGLAGGGEQYF.

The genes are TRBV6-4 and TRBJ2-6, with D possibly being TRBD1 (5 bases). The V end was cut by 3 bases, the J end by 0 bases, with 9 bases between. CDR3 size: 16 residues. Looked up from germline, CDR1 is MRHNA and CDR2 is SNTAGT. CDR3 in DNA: TGTGCCAGCAGTGAGACAGCCCCCTCTGGGGCCAACGTCCTGACTTTC. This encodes CASSETAPSGANVLTF.

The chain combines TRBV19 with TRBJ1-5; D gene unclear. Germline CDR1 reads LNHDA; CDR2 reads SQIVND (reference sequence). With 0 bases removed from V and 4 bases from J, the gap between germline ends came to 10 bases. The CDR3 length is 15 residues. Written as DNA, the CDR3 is TGTGCCAGTAGTATAGATTGGCAGCTAAATCAGCCCCAGCATTTT. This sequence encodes CASSIDWQLNQPQHF. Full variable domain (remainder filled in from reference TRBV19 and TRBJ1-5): DGGITQSPKYLFRKEGQNVTLSCEQNLNHDAMYWYRQDPGQGLRLIYYSQIVNDFQKGDIAEGYSVSREKKESFPLTVTSAQKNPTAFYLCASSIDWQLNQPQHFGDGTRLSIL.

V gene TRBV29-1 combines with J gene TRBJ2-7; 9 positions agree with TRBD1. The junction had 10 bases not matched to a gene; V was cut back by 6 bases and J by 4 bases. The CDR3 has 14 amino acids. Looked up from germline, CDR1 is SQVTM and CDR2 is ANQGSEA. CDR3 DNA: TGCAGCGTCCTATCGACAGGGGGAGTATACGAGCAGTACTTC. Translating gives CSVLSTGGVYEQYF.

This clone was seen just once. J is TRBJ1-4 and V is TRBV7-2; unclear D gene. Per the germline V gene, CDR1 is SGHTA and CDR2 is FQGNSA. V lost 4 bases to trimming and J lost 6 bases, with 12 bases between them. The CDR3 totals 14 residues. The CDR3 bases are TGTGCCAGCAGCTCAGGAGGGTTTTATGAAAAACTGTTTTTT. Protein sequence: CASSSGGFYEKLFF. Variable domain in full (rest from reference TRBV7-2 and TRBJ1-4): GAGVSQSPSNKVTEKGKDVELRCDPISGHTALYWYRQSLGQGLEFLIYFQGNSAPDKSGLPSDRFSAERTGGSVSTLTIQRTQQEDSAVYLCASSSGGFYEKLFFGSGTQLSVL.

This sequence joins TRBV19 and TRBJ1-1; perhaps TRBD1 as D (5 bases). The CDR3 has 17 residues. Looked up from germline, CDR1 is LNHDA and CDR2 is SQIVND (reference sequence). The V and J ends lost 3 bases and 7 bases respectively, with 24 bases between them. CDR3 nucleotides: TGTGCCAGTAGTATCCTTCTTCCGGGACGAGTAACTGATGAAGCTTTCTTT. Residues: CASSILLPGRVTDEAFF.

The CDR3 DNA reads TGTGCCACCTCCCCATGGACACACCCGGACACTGAAGCTTTCTTT. Translating gives CATSPWTHPDTEAFF. The gene calls are TRBV6-5 and TRBJ1-1; D is possibly TRBD1 (5 bases). This CDR3 region has 15 residues. Trimming left V 10 bases short and J 3 bases short, with 21 bases between. Germline values: CDR1 MNHEY, CDR2 SVGAGI.

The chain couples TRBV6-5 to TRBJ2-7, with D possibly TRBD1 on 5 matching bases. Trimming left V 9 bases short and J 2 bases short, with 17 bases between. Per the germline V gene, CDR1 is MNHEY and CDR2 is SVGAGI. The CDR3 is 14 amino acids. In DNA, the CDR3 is TGTGCCAGTATGGGTCCTGACAGTCCCTACGAGCAGTACTTC. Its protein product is CASMGPDSPYEQYF.

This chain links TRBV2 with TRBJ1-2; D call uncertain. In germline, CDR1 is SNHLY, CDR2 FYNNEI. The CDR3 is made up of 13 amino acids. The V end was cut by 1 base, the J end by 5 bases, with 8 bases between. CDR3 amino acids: CASSEGFQYGYTF. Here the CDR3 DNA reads TGTGCCAGCAGTGAAGGATTCCAATATGGCTACACCTTC.

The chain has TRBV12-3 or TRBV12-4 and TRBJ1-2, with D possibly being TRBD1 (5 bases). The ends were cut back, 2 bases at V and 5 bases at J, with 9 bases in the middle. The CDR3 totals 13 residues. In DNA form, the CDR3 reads TGTGCCAGCAGTTTACAGGGTCCGTATGGCTACACCTTC. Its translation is CASSLQGPYGYTF.

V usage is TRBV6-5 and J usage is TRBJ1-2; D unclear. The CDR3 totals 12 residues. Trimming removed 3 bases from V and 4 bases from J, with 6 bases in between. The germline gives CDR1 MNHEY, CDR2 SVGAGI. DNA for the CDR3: TGTGCCAGCAGTTATGGACGCTATGGCTACACCTTC. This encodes CASSYGRYGYTF.

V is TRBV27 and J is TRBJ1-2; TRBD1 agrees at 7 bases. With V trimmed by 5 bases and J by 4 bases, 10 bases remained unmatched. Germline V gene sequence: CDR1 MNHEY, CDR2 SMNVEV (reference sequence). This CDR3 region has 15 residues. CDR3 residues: CASSTPDRLSYGYTF. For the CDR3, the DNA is TGTGCCAGCAGTACCCCGGACAGGCTTTCCTATGGCTACACCTTC.

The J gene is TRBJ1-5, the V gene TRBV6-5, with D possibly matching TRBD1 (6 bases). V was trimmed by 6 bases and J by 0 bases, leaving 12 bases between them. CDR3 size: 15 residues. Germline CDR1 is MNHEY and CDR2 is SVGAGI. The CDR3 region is CASRAGQFSNQPQHF. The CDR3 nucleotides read TGTGCCAGCAGGGCCGGACAGTTTAGCAATCAGCCCCAGCATTTT.